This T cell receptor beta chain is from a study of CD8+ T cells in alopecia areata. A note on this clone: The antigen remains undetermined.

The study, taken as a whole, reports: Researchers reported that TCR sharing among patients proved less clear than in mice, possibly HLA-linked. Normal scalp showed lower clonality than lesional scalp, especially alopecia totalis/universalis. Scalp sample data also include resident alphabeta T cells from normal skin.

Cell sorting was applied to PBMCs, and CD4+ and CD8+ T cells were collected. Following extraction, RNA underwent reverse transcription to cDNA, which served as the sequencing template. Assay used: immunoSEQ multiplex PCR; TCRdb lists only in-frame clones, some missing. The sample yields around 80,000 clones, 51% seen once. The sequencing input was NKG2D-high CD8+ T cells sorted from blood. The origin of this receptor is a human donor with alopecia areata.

DNA of the CDR3: TGTGCCACCGGACAGGGGGGCACTGAAGCTTTCTTT. This gives the protein CATGQGGTEAFF. The J gene is TRBJ1-1, the V gene TRBV19, with 10 bases identical to TRBD1. V was clipped by 10 bases and J by 4 bases; unmatched bases: 3. The CDR3 contains 12 residues. CDR1 is LNHDA and CDR2 is SQIVND in the germline V gene (reference sequence).